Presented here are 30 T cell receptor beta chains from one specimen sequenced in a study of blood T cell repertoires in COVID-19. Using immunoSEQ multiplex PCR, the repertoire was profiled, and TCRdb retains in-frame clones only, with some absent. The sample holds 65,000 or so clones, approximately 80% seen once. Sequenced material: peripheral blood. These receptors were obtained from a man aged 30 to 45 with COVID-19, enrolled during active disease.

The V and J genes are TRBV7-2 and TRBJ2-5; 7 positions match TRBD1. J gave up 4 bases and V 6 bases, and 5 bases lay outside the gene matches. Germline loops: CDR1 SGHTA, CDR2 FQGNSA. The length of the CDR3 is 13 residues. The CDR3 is CASSSRTGETQYF. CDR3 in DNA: TGTGCCAGCAGTTCCCGGACAGGAGAGACCCAGTACTTC.

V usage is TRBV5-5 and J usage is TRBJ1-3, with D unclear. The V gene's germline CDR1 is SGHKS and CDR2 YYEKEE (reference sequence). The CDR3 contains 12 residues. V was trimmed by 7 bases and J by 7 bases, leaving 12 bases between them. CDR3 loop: CASASFSNTIYF. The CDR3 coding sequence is TGTGCCAGCGCCAGTTTTTCCAACACCATATATTTT. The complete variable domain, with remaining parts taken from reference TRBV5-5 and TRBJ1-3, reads DAGVTQSPTHLIKTRGQQVTLRCSPISGHKSVSWYQQVLGQGPQFIFQYYEKEERGRGNFPDRFSARQFPNYSSELNVNALLLGDSALYLCASASFSNTIYFGEGSWLTVV.

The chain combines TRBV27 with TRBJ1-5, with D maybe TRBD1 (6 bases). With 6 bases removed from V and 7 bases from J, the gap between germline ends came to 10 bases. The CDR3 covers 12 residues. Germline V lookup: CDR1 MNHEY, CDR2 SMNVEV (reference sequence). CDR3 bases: TGTGCCAGCAGACAGGGCCGCCAGCCCCAGCATTTT. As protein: CASRQGRQPQHF.

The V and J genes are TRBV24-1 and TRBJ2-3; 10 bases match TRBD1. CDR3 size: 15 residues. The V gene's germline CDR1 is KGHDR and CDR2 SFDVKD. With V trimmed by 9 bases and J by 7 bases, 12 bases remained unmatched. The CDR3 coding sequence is TGTGCCACCCTGCCGGGACAGGGGCAGGGGAATACGCAGTATTTT. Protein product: CATLPGQGQGNTQYF.

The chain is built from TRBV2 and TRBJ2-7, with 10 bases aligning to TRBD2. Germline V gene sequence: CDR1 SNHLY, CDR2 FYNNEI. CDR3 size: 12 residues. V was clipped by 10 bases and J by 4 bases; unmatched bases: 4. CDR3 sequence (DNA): TGTGCCACTAGCGGGAGTAGGTACGAGCAGTACTTC. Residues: CATSGSRYEQYF.

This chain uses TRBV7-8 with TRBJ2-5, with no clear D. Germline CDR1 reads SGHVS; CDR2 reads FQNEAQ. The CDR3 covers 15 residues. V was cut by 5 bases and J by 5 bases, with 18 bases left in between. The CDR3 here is CASSPEANRLETQYF. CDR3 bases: TGTGCCAGCAGCCCCGAGGCCAATCGTCTGGAGACCCAGTACTTC.

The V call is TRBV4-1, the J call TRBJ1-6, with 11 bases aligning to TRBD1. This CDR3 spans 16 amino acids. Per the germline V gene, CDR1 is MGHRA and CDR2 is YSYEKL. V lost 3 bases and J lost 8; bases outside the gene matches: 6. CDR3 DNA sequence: TGCGCCAGCAGCCACTATCCGGGACAGGGGGATTCACCCCTCCACTTT. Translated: CASSHYPGQGDSPLHF.

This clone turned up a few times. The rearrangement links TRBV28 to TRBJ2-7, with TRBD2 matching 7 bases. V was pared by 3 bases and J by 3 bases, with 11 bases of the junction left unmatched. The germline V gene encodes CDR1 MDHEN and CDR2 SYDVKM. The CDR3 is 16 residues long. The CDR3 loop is CASSFRPGLNLYEQYF. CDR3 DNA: TGTGCCAGCAGTTTCCGTCCGGGACTAAACCTCTACGAGCAGTACTTC.

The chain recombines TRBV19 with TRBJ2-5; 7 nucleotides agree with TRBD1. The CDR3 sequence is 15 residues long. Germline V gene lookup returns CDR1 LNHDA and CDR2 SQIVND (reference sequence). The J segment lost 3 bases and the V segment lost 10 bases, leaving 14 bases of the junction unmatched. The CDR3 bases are TGTGCCACCCTCGCAACAGGGACAGAAAAAGAGACCCAGTACTTC. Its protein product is CATLATGTEKETQYF.

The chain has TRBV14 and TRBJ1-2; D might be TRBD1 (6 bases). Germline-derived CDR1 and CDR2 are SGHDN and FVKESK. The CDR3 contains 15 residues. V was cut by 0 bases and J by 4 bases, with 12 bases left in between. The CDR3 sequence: CASSQDPGAVYGYTF. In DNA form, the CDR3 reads TGTGCCAGCAGCCAAGATCCAGGGGCGGTCTATGGCTACACCTTC.

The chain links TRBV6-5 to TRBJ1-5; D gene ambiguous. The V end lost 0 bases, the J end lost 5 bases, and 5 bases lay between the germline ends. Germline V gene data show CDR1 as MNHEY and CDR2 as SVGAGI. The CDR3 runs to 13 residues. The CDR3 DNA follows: TGTGCCAGCAGTTACTCTAATCATCAGCCCCAGCATTTT. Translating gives CASSYSNHQPQHF.

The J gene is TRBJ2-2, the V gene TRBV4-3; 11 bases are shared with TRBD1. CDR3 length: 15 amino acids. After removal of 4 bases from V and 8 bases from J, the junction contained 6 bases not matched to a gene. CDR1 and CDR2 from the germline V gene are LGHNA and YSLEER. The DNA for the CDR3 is TGCGCCAGCAGCCGAGGACAGGGGGCGGGGGGGGAGCTGTTTTTT. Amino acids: CASSRGQGAGGELFF.

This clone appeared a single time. DNA of the CDR3: TGTGCCAGCAGCCCGACTAGTAATGGGGATGGTGAGCAGTTCTTC. Protein sequence: CASSPTSNGDGEQFF. The rearrangement joins TRBV7-9 to TRBJ2-1; D is possibly TRBD2 (6 bases). Germline lookup yields CDR1 SEHNR and CDR2 FQNEAQ (reference sequence). V was trimmed by 5 bases and J by 9 bases, leaving 20 bases between them. The CDR3 loop spans 15 amino acids.

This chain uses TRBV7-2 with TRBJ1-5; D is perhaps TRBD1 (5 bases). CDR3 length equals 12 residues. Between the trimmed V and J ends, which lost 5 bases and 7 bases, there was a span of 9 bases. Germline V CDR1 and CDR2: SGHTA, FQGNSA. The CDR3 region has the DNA TGTGCCAGCAGCCGGGGGGAACAGCCCCAGCATTTT. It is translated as CASSRGEQPQHF.

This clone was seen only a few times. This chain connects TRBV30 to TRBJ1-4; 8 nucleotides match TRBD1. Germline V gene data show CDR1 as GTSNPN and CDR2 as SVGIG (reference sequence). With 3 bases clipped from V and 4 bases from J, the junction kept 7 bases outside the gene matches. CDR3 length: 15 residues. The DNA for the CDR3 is TGTGCCTGGAGAAACCCGGACAGGGATAATGAAAAACTGTTTTTT. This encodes CAWRNPDRDNEKLFF. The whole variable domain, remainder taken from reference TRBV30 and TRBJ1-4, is SQTIHQWPATLVQPVGSPLSLECTVEGTSNPNLYWYRQAAGRGLQLLFYSVGIGQISSEVPQNLSASRPQDRQFILSSKKLLLSDSGFYLCAWRNPDRDNEKLFFGSGTQLSVL.

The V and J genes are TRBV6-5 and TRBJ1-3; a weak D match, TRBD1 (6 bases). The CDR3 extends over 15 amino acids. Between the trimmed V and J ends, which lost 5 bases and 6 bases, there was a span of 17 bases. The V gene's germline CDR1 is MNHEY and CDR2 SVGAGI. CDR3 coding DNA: TGTGCCAGCAGTAGAGGACCAGGGGCTGCAAACACCATATATTTT. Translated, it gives CASSRGPGAANTIYF.

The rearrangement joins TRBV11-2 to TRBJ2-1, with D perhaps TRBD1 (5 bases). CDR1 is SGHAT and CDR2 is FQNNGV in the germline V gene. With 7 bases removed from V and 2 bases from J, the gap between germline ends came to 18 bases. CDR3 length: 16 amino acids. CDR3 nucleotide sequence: TGTGCCAGCACCGACTTGGGGCCCCCCGCCTACAATGAGCAGTTCTTC. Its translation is CASTDLGPPAYNEQFF.

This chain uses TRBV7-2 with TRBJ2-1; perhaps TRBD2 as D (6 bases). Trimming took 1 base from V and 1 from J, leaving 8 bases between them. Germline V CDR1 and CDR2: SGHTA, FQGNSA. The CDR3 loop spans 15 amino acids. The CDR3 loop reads CASSLVGGSYNEQFF. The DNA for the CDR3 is TGTGCCAGCAGCTTAGTTGGGGGGTCCTACAATGAGCAGTTCTTC. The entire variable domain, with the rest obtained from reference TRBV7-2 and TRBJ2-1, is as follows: GAGVSQSPSNKVTEKGKDVELRCDPISGHTALYWYRQSLGQGLEFLIYFQGNSAPDKSGLPSDRFSAERTGGSVSTLTIQRTQQEDSAVYLCASSLVGGSYNEQFFGPGTRLTVL.

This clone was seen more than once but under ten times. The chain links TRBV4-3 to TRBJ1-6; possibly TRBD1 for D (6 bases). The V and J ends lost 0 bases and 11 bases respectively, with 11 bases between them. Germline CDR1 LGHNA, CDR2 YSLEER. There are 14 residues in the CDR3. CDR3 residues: CASSQDGGIPPLHF. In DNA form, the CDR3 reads TGCGCCAGCAGCCAAGATGGGGGCATTCCACCCCTCCACTTT.

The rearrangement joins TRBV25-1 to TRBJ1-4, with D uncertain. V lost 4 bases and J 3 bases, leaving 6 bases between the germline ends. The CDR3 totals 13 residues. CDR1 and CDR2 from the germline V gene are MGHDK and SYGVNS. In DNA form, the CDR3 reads TGTGCCAGCAGTGTACGGGCTAATGAAAAACTGTTTTTT. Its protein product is CASSVRANEKLFF.

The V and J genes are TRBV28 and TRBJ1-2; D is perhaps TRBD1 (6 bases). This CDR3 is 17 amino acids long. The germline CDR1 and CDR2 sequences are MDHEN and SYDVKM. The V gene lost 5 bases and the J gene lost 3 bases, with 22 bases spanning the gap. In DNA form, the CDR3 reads TGTGCCAGCAGTCAAAGCGGCGGCGGGGGGCGCTACTATGGCTACACCTTC. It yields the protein CASSQSGGGGRYYGYTF.

The CDR3 DNA reads as TGTGCCAGCAGGACCAAGCGGGCGATAGGTGAAAAACTGTTTTTT. Encoded protein: CASRTKRAIGEKLFF. This sequence joins TRBV2 and TRBJ1-4; D ambiguous. The length of the CDR3 is 15 residues. The germline V gene encodes CDR1 SNHLY and CDR2 FYNNEI. The ends were cut back, 6 bases at V and 7 bases at J, with 18 bases in the middle.

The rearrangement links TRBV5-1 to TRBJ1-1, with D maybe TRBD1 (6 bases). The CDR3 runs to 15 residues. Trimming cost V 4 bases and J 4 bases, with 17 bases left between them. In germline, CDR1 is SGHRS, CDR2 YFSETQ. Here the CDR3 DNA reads TGCGCCAGCAGCGTGGATTCAGGGGCAGGCACTGAAGCTTTCTTT. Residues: CASSVDSGAGTEAFF.

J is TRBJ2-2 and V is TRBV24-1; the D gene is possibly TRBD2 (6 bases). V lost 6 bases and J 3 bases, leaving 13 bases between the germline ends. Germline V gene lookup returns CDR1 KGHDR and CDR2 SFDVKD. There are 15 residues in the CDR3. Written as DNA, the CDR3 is TGTGCCACCAGTTTGTTGGGAGGAGACACCGGGGAGCTGTTTTTT. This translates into CATSLLGGDTGELFF.

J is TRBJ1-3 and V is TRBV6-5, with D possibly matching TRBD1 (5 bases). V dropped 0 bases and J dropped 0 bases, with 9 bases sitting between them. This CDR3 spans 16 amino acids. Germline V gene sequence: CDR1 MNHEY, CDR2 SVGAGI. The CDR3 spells CASSYSDISSGNTIYF. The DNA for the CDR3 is TGTGCCAGCAGTTACTCGGACATCAGCTCTGGAAACACCATATATTTT.

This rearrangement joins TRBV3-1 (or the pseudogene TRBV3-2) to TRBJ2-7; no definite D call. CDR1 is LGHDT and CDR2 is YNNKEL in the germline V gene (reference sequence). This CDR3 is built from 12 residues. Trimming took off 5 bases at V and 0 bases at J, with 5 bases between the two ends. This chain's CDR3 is CASSSISYEQYF. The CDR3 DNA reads TGTGCCAGCAGCTCTATCTCCTACGAGCAGTACTTC.

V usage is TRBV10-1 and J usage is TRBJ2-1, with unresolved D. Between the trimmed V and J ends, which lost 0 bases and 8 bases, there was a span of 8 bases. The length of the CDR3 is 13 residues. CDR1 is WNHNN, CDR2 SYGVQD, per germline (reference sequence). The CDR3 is CASSESLLHEQFF. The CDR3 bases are TGCGCCAGCAGTGAGTCTCTCCTCCATGAGCAGTTCTTC.

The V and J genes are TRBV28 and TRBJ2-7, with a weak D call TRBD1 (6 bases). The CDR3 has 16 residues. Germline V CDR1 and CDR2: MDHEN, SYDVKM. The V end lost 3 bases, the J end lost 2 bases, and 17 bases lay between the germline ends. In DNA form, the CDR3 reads TGTGCCAGCAGTTTCCTCCTTCGGGACACGACCTACGAGCAGTACTTC. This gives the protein CASSFLLRDTTYEQYF.

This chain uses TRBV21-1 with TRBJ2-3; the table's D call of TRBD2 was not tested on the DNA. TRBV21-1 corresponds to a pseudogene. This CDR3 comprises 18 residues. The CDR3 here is CASSIIAGGRIGTDTQYF. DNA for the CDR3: TGTGCCAGCAGCATTATAGCGGGAGGGAGAATCGGCACAGATACGCAGTATTTT.

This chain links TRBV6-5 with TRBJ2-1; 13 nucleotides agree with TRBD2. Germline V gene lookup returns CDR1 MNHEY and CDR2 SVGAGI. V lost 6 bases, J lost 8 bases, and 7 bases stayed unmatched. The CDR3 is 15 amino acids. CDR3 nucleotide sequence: TGTGCCAGCAGCCCCACTAGCGGGAGGGTCGATGAGCAGTTCTTC. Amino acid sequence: CASSPTSGRVDEQFF.